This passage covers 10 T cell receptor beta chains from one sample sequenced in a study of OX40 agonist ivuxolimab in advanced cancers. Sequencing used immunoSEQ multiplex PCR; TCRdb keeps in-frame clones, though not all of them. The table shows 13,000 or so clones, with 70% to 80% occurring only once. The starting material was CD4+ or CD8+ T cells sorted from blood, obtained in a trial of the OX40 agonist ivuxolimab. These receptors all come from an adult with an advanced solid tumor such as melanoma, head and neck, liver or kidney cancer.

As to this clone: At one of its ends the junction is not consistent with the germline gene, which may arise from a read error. The CDR3 DNA reads TGTGCCAGCAGCCAAAGGGACTGGCTTGAGCAGTACTTC. It encodes CASSQRDWLEQYF. The chain couples TRBV4-1 to TRBJ2-7, with D perhaps TRBD2 (6 bases). The germline V gene has CDR1 MGHRA and CDR2 YSYEKL. This CDR3 comprises 13 residues.

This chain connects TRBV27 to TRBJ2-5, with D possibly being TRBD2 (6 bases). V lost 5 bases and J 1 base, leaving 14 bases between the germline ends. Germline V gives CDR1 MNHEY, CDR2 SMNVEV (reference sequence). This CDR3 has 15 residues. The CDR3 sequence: CASSPSPGLQETQYF. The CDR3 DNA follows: TGTGCCAGCAGTCCCTCTCCGGGACTCCAAGAGACCCAGTACTTC.

This chain's CDR3 is CATLDGKGYGYTF. The CDR3 region has the DNA TGTGCCACTCTGGACGGGAAGGGGTATGGCTACACCTTC. The gene calls are TRBV7-2 and TRBJ1-2, with TRBD1 as a possible D gene (5 bases). This CDR3 has 13 residues. The V and J ends lost 10 bases and 5 bases respectively, with 17 bases between them. CDR1 is SGHTA and CDR2 is FQGNSA in the germline V gene.

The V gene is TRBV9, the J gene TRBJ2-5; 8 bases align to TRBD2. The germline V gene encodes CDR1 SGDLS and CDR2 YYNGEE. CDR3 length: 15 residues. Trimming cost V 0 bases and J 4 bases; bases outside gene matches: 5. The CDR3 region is CASSVGPGGRETQYF. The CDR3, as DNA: TGTGCCAGCAGCGTAGGCCCGGGGGGGAGAGAGACCCAGTACTTC.

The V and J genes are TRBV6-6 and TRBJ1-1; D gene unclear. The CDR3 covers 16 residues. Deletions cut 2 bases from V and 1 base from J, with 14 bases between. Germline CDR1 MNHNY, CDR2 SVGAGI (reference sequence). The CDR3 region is CASSYLDWAQNTEAFF. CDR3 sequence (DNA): TGTGCCAGCAGTTACCTCGATTGGGCCCAGAACACTGAAGCTTTCTTT.

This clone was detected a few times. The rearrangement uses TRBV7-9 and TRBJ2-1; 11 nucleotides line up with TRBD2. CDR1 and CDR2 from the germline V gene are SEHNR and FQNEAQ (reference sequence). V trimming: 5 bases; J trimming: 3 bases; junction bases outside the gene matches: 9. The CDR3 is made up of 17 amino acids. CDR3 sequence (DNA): TGTGCCAGCAGCCCATTTAGCGGGGGGGCCGACTACAATGAGCAGTTCTTC. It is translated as CASSPFSGGADYNEQFF.

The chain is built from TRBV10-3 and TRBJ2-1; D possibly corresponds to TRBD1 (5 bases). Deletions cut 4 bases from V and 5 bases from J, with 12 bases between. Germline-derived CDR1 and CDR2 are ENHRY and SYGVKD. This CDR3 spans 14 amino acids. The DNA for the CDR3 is TGTGCCATCAGTGTTCGTGACAGTGACAATGAGCAGTTCTTC. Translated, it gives CAISVRDSDNEQFF.

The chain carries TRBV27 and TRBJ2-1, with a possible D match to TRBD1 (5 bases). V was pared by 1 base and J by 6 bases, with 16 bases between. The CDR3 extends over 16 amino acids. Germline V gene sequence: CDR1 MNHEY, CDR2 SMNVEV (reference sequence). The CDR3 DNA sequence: TGTGCCAGCAGTTTATTTGTCCAGGGAAAAGGCAATGAGCAGTTCTTC. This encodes CASSLFVQGKGNEQFF.

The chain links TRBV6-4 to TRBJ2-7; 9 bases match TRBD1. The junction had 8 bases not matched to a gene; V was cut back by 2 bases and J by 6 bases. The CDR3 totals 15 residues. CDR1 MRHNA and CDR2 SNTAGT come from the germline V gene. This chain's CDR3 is CASSDGDREVAEQYF. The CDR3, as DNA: TGTGCCAGCAGTGACGGGGACAGGGAAGTAGCCGAGCAGTACTTC.

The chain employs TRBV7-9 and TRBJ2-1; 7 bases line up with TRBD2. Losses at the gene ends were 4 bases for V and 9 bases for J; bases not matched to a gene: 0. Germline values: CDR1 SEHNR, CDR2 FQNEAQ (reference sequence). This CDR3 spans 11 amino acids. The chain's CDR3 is CASSSGGEQFF. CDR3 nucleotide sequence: TGTGCCAGCAGCTCGGGGGGTGAGCAGTTCTTC.